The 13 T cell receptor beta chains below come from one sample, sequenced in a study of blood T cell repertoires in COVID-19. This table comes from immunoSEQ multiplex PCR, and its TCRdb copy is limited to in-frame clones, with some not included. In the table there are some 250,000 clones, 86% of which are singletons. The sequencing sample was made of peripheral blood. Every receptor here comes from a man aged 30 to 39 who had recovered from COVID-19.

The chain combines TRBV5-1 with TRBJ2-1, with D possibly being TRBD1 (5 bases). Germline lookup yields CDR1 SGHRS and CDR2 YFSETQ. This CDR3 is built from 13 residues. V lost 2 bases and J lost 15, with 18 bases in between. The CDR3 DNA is TGCGCCAGCAGCTTCGATCAGGGATGGGGATGGTTCTTC. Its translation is CASSFDQGWGWFF.

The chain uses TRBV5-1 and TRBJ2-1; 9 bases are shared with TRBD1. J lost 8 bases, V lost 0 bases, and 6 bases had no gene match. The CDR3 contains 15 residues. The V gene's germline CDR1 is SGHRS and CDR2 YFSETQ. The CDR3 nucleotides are TGCGCCAGCAGCTTGGGTGGGACAGGGAGCGATGAGCAGTTCTTC. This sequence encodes CASSLGGTGSDEQFF.

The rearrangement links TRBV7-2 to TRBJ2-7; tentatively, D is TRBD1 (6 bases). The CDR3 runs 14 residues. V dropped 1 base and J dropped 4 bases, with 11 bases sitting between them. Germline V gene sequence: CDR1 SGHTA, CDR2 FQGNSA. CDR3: CASSLGGREYEQYF. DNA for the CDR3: TGTGCCAGCAGCTTAGGGGGGCGCGAGTACGAGCAGTACTTC.

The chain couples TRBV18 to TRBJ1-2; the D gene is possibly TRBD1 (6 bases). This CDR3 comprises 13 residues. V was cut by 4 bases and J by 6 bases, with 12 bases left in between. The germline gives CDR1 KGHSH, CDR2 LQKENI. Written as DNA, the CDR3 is TGTGCCAGCTCACTTTGGGGGCTGGATGGCTACACCTTC. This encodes CASSLWGLDGYTF. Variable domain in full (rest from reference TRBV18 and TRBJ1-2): NAGVMQNPRHLVRRRGQEARLRCSPMKGHSHVYWYRQLPEEGLKFMVYLQKENIIDESGMPKERFSAEFPKEGPSILRIQQVVRGDSAAYFCASSLWGLDGYTFGSGTRLTVV.

DNA of the CDR3: TGTGCCAGCAGTCAGCTAGGACTAGCAGGACTTGTATACCAAGAGACCCAGTACTTC. Its translation: CASSQLGLAGLVYQETQYF. This rearrangement joins TRBV11-2 to TRBJ2-5; 8 nucleotides line up with TRBD2. V lost 6 bases and J lost 0; bases outside the gene matches: 18. Germline CDR1 SGHAT, CDR2 FQNNGV. The CDR3 runs to 19 residues.

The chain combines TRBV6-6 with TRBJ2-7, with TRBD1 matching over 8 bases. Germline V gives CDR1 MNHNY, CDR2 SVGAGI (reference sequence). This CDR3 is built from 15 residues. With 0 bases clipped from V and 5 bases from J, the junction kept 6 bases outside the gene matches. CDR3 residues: CASSYSRQGTDEQYF. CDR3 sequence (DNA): TGTGCCAGCAGTTACTCGAGACAGGGGACCGACGAGCAGTACTTC.

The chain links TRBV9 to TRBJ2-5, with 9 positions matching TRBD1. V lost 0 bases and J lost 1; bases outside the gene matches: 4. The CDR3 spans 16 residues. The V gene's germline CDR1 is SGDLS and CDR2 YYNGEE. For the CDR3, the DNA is TGTGCCAGCAGCGTAGGGACAGGGGCCTTCCAAGAGACCCAGTACTTC. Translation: CASSVGTGAFQETQYF.

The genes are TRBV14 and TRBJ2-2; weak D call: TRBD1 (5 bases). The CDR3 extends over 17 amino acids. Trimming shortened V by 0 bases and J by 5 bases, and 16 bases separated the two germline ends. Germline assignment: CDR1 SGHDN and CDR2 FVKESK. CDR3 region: CASSQDLAQGWTGELFF. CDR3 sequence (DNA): TGTGCCAGCAGCCAAGATCTGGCGCAGGGTTGGACCGGGGAGCTGTTTTTT.

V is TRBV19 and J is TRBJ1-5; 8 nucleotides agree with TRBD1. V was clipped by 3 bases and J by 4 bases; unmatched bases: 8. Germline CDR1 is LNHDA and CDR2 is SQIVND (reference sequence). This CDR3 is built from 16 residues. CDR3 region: CASSMGTGMPNQPQHF. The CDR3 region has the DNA TGTGCCAGTAGTATGGGGACAGGAATGCCTAATCAGCCCCAGCATTTT.

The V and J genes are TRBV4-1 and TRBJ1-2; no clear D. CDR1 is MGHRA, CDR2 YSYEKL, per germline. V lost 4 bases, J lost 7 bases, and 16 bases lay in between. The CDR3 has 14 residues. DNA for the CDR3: TGCGCCAGCAGCCCGGACCCGGGAGCAGTTGGCTACACCTTC. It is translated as CASSPDPGAVGYTF.

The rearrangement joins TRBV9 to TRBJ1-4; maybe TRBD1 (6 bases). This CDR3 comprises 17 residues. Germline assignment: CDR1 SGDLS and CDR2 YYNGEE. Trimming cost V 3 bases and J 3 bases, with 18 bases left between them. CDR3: CASSGTGTTSANEKLFF. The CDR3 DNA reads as TGTGCCAGCAGCGGAACAGGGACTACTTCAGCTAATGAAAAACTGTTTTTT.

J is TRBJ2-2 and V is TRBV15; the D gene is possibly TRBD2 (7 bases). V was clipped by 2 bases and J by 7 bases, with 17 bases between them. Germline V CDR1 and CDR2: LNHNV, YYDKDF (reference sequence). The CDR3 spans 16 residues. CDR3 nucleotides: TGTGCCACCAGCAGACCCGTACAGGGAGGGCACGGGGAGCTGTTTTTT. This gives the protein CATSRPVQGGHGELFF.

CDR3: CASSGHLTTNEKLFF. CDR3 nucleotide sequence: TGTGCCAGCTCGGGACACTTAACAACTAATGAAAAACTGTTTTTT. The genes are TRBV6-5 and TRBJ1-4; weak D call: TRBD1 (6 bases). Germline V gene data show CDR1 as MNHEY and CDR2 as SVGAGI. CDR3 length: 15 amino acids. V was cut by 8 bases and J by 0 bases, with 13 bases left in between.